This is a list of T cell receptor beta chains from one sample in a study of T cells in Graves' hyperthyroidism and ophthalmopathy. TCRdb reprocessed the multiplex PCR reads via MiXCR and lists one record per CDR3 protein. The table lists 350,000 to 400,000 distinct CDR3 sequences, about 15% of them singletons, with 32% in the top ten. The specimen was blood. Source of these receptors: a woman aged 30 to 39 with Graves' hyperthyroidism. CDR3s include the opening cysteine and the closing phenylalanine or tryptophan. A D gene is named only where the DNA matches it firmly. The size field is filled for only some rows; it gives once, few, many or a size class.

clone_size j_call d_call v_call cdr3_nt cdr3_aa
- TRBJ1-4 - TRBV5-6 TGTGCCAGCAGCTCGATGGTACCTAATGAAAAACTGTTTTTT CASSSMVPNEKLFF
many TRBJ2-7 TRBD2 TRBV10-3 TGTGCCATCAGTGTAAAAGAGACTAGCGACTCCTACGAGCAGTACTTC CAISVKETSDSYEQYF
- TRBJ2-2 TRBD2 TRBV15 TGTGCCACCAGCAGAGGTAGCGGGGACACCGGGGAGCTGTTTTTT CATSRGSGDTGELFF
- TRBJ2-1 TRBD1 TRBV20-1 TGCAGTGCTTTCGGGACAGCCTACAATGAGCAGTTCTTC CSAFGTAYNEQFF
- TRBJ2-1 - TRBV28 TGTGCCAGCACCTACAAGACGCCGGGGGATGAGCAGTTCTTC CASTYKTPGDEQFF
- TRBJ2-5 TRBD2 TRBV20-1 TGCAGTGTCCCTACTAGCGGGACCCAAGAGACCCAGTACTTC CSVPTSGTQETQYF
few TRBJ1-1 - TRBV6-1 TGTGCCAGCGAATCCAACACTGAAGCTTTCTTT CASESNTEAFF
many TRBJ2-1 TRBD2 TRBV4-1 TGCGCCAGCAGCCAGGTCGTAGCGGGATTAGTCTACAATGAGCAGTTCTTC CASSQVVAGLVYNEQFF
once TRBJ2-2 TRBD2 TRBV7-6 TGTGCCAGCAGCCTCGCGGGGGGCCGCACCGGGGAGCTGTTTTTT CASSLAGGRTGELFF
few TRBJ1-6 TRBD1 TRBV10-3 TGTGCCATCAGACTAGGACAGGGCCTGGATTCACCCCTCCACTTT CAIRLGQGLDSPLHF
many TRBJ2-1 - TRBV7-2 TGTGCCAGCACCCCCGGGGGACTCGGATCCTATGAGCAGTTCTTC CASTPGGLGSYEQFF
many TRBJ2-3 TRBD2 TRBV3-1 TGTGCCAGCAGAAGAGCGGGAGGCACAGATACGCAGTATTTT CASRRAGGTDTQYF
few TRBJ2-1 TRBD2 TRBV7-3 TGTGCCAGCAGCCTCCCGGGGGGGGGGACCTACAATGAGCAGTTCTTC CASSLPGGGTYNEQFF
many TRBJ2-7 - TRBV7-9 TGTGCCAGTAGGGACGGCGAAAAGCAGTACTTC CASRDGEKQYF
once TRBJ2-1 - TRBV4-1 TGCGCCAGCAGCCATGTGGACAGTGAGCAGTTCTTC CASSHVDSEQFF
- TRBJ1-1 - TRBV6-1 TGTGCCAGCGTCGTAGGAGGAGGCACTGAAGCTTTCTTT CASVVGGGTEAFF
- TRBJ2-7 - TRBV11-2 TGTGCCAGCAGCCCCTTTAACATCTACGAGCAGTACTTC CASSPFNIYEQYF
- TRBJ1-2 TRBD1 TRBV20-1 TGCAGTGCTCGGACAGGGTTTGACTATGGCTACACCTTC CSARTGFDYGYTF
many TRBJ2-3 TRBD2 TRBV20-1 TGCAGTGCTAGGCCTAGCGGGAACACAGATACGCAGTATTTT CSARPSGNTDTQYF
many TRBJ1-1 - TRBV28 TGTGCCAGCAGTTTATTGGATACTGAAGCTTTCTTT CASSLLDTEAFF
- TRBJ2-3 - TRBV6-2/TRBV6-3 TGTGCCAGCAGTTACAAGAGAGGGCCGGGGAATACGCAGTATTTT CASSYKRGPGNTQYF
many TRBJ2-1 TRBD1 TRBV18 TGTGTCAGCACTAAGGCCGGGACAGGTACGAACAATGAGCAGTTCTTC CVSTKAGTGTNNEQFF
many TRBJ2-7 TRBD2 TRBV7-2 TGTGCCAGCAGCTTTTCACTAGCGTCCGAGCAGTACTTC CASSFSLASEQYF
- TRBJ2-2 - TRBV20-1 TGCAGTGCTAGAGACCCAGGGGTACGACAGGGCTGGGGGGCACGAACCGGGGAGCTGTTTTTT CSARDPGVRQGWGARTGELFF
few TRBJ2-2 - TRBV7-9 TGTGCCAGCAGCCGACAGACGGAGCGGACCGGGGAGCTGTTTTTT CASSRQTERTGELFF
many TRBJ2-7 TRBD1 TRBV28 TGTGCCAGCAGTTTCCCAGCCCACAGGGGCGGTTCCTACGAGCAGTACTTC CASSFPAHRGGSYEQYF
- TRBJ2-2 - TRBV7-9 TGTGCCAGCAGCCCCCCCACTCAGGGCGGGGAGCTGTTTTTT CASSPPTQGGELFF
few TRBJ2-3 - TRBV7-9 TGTGCCAGCACTTGGGAACCAGATACGCAGTATTTT CASTWEPDTQYF
many TRBJ2-7 TRBD1 TRBV12-5 TGTGCTAGTGGTTTTGGGCCCCTGGACAGGGTTACCTACGAGCAGTACTTC CASGFGPLDRVTYEQYF
many TRBJ2-1 - TRBV27 TGTGCCAGCACCTCCGGAATGGGGGATGAGCAGTTCTTC CASTSGMGDEQFF
few TRBJ2-3 - TRBV5-1 TGCGCCAGCAGCTTGGCTTTGGGAGTTATAGATACGCAGTATTTT CASSLALGVIDTQYF
many TRBJ2-3 TRBD2 TRBV6-1 TGTGCCAGCAGGTCCGATTCCGGGACTAGTCCCCCGATTGCTGTGTATACGCAGTATTTT CASRSDSGTSPPIAVYTQYF
many TRBJ2-7 TRBD2 TRBV7-9 TGTGCCAGCAGACCAGGACTAGCGGGACACGAGCAGTACTTC CASRPGLAGHEQYF
many TRBJ2-5 - TRBV6-1 TGTGCCAGCAGAAGAGGTGGGGGGATAGAGACCCAGTACTTC CASRRGGGIETQYF
few TRBJ2-7 TRBD1 TRBV5-5 TGTGCCAGCAGAAGGGGGACAGGGGGAGTTCAGTTTCCCTACGAGCAGTACTTC CASRRGTGGVQFPYEQYF
few TRBJ1-5 - TRBV6-1 TGTGCCAGCAGTGAAGGCGGGCGGCAAAATCAGCCCCAGCATTTT CASSEGGRQNQPQHF
- TRBJ2-3 TRBD2 TRBV12-3/TRBV12-4 TGTGCCAGCAGTTTCCCACGAGAGACTAGCGGGAGCCCAGATACGCAGTATTTT CASSFPRETSGSPDTQYF